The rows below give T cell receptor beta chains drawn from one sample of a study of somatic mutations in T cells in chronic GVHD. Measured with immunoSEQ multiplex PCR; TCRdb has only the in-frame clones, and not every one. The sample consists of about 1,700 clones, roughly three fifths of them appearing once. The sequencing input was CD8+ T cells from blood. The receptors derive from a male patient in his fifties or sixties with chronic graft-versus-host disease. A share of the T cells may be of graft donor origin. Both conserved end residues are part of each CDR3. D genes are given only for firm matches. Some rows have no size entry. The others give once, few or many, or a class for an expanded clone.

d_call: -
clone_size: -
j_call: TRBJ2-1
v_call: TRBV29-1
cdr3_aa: CSVELVSDSYNEQFF
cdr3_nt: TGCAGCGTTGAATTAGTCTCCGACTCCTACAATGAGCAGTTCTTC

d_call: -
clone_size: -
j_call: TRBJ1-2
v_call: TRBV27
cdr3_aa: CASSLGGGYGYTF
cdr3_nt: TGTGCCAGCAGTTTAGGGGGAGGTTATGGCTACACCTTC

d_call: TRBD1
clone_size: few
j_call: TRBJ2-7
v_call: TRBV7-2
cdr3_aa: CASSGLTGASSYEQYF
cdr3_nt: TGTGCCAGCAGCGGCCTGACAGGGGCAAGCTCCTACGAGCAGTACTTC

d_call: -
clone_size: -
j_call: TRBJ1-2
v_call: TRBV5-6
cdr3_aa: CASSSSGGLSYGYTF
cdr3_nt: TGTGCCAGCAGCTCCTCGGGGGGGCTTAGCTATGGCTACACCTTC

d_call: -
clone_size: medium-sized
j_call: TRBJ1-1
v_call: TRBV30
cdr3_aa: CAWSVIGAEAFF
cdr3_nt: TGTGCCTGGAGTGTAATTGGAGCTGAAGCTTTCTTT

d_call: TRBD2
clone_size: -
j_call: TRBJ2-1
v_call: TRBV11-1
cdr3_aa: CASSSEPREGRSNEQFF
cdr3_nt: TGTGCCAGCAGCTCCGAGCCACGGGAGGGCCGGAGCAATGAGCAGTTCTTC

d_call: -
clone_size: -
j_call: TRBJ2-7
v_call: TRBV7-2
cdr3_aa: CASSFGDGQYF
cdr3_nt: TGTGCCAGCAGCTTCGGGGATGGGCAGTACTTC

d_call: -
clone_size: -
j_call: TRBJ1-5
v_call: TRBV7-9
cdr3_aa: CASSSYRELGQPQHF
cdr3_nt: TGTGCCAGCAGCTCGTACAGGGAACTGGGTCAGCCCCAGCATTTT

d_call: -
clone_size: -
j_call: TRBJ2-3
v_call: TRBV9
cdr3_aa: CASSVNRRISSTDTQYF
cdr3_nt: TGTGCCAGCAGCGTAAATCGGCGGATTAGTTCCACAGATACGCAGTATTTT

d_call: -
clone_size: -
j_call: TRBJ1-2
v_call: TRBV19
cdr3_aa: CASSMSPGTPYGYTF
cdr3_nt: TGTGCCAGTAGTATGAGCCCCGGGACACCGTATGGCTACACCTTC

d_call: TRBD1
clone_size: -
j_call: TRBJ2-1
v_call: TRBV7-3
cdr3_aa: CASSVTGVNEQFF
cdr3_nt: TGTGCCAGCAGCGTCACAGGGGTCAATGAGCAGTTCTTC

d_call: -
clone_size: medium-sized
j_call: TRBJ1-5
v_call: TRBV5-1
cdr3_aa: CASSLDGSNQPQHF
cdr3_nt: TGCGCCAGCAGCTTGGACGGTAGCAATCAGCCCCAGCATTTT

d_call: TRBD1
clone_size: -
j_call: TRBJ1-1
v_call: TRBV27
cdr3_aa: CASSFGQGLEAFF
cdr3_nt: TGTGCCAGCAGTTTCGGACAGGGCCTTGAAGCTTTCTTT

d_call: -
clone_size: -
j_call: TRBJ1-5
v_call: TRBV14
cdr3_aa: CASSPSRGGPQHF
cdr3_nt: TGTGCCAGCAGCCCTTCCAGGGGTGGGCCCCAGCATTTT

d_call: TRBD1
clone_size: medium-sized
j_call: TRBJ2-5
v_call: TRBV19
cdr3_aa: CASTPGETGMQETQYF
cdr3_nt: TGTGCCAGTACCCCTGGGGAGACAGGGATGCAAGAGACCCAGTACTTC

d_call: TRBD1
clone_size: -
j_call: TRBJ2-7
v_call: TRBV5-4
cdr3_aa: CASSGDRVASFYEQYF
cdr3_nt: TGTGCCAGCAGCGGGGACAGGGTAGCCAGCTTCTACGAGCAGTACTTC

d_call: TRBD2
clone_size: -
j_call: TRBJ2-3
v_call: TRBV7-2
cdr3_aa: CASSDSGSLSDTQYF
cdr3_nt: TGTGCCAGCAGCGACAGCGGGAGTCTGTCAGATACGCAGTATTTT

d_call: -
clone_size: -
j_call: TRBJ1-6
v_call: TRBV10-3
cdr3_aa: CAISESTDLALHF
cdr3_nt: TGTGCCATCAGTGAGTCGACAGATCTTGCCCTCCACTTT

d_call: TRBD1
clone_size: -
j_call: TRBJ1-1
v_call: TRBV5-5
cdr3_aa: CASSLGDSNTEAFF
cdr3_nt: TGTGCCAGCAGCTTGGGGGACAGCAACACTGAAGCTTTCTTT

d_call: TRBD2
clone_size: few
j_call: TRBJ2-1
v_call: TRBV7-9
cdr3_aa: CASSFWGREGNEQFF
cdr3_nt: TGTGCCAGCAGCTTTTGGGGGCGGGAGGGGAATGAGCAGTTCTTC

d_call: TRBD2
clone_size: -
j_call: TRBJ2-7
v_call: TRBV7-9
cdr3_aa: CASGTAGGPYEQYF
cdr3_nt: TGTGCCAGCGGCACAGCGGGGGGTCCCTACGAGCAGTACTTC

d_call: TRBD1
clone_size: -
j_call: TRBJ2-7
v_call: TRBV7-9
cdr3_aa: CASSFTDGTGSYEQYF
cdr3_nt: TGTGCCAGCAGCTTTACGGACGGGACAGGGAGCTACGAGCAGTACTTC

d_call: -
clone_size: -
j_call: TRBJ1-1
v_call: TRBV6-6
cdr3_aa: CASSYSPGAVNTEAFF
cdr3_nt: TGTGCCAGCAGTTACTCGCCAGGGGCGGTGAACACTGAAGCTTTCTTT

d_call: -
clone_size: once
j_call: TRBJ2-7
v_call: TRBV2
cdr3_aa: CASSDGGKVGYEQYF
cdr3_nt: TGTGCCAGCAGTGACGGAGGTAAAGTCGGCTACGAGCAGTACTTC

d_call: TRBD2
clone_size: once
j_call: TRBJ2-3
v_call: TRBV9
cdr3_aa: CASSVPLSGGRTDTQYF
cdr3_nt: TGTGCCAGCAGCGTGCCCCTTAGCGGGGGGCGCACAGATACGCAGTATTTT

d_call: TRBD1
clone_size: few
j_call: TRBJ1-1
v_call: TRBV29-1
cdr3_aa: CSANRGENTEAFF
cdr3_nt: TGCAGCGCTAACAGGGGGGAAAATACTGAAGCTTTCTTT

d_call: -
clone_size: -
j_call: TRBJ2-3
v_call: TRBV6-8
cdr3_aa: CASSYSFLTDTQYF
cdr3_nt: TGTGCCAGCAGTTACTCTTTCCTGACAGATACGCAGTATTTT

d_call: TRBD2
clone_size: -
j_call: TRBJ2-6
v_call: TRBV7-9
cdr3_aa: CASSLGGGSGANVLTF
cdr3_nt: TGTGCCAGCAGCTTAGGGGGGGGTTCCGGGGCCAACGTCCTGACTTTC

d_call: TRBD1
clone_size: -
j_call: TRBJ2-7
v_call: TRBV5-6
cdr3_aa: CASSGLTGASSYEQYF
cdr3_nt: TGTGCCAGCAGCGGCCTGACAGGGGCAAGCTCCTACGAGCAGTACTTC

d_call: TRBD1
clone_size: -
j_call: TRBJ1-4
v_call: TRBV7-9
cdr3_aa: CASSVGQGYEKLFF
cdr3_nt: TGTGCCAGCAGCGTGGGACAGGGTTATGAAAAACTGTTTTTT

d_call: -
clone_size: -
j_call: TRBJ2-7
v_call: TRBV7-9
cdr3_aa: CASTVTDSYEQYF
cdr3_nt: TGTGCCAGCACGGTGACAGACTCCTACGAGCAGTACTTC

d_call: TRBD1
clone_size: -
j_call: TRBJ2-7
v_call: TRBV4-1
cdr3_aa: CASSQDRGQGANEQYF
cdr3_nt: TGCGCCAGCAGCCAAGATCGAGGACAGGGGGCCAACGAGCAGTACTTC

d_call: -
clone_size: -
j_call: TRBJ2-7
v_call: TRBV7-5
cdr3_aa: CASSGLTGASSYEQYF
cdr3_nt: TGTGCCAGCAGCGGCCTGACAGGGGCAAGCTCCTACGAGCAGTACTTC

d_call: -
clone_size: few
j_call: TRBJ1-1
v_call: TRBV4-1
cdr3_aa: CASGQNTEAFF
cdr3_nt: TGCGCCAGCGGACAGAACACTGAAGCTTTCTTT

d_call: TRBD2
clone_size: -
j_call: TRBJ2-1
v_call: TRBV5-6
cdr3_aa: CASSLRDYPYNEQFF
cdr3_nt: TGTGCCAGCAGCTTGCGGGACTACCCATACAATGAGCAGTTCTTC

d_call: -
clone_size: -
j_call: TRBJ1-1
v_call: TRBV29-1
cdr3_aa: CSALRGQNTEAFF
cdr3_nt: TGCAGCGCTTTAAGGGGACAGAACACTGAAGCTTTCTTT

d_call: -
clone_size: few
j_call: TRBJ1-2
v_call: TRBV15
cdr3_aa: CATSQVAGSRYGYTF
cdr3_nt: TGTGCCACCAGCCAAGTCGCAGGGTCCCGTTATGGCTACACCTTC

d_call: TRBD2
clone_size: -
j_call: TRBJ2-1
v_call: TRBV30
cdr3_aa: CAWSAGTSGMVNEQFF
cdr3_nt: TGTGCCTGGAGTGCGGGGACTAGCGGAATGGTCAATGAGCAGTTCTTC

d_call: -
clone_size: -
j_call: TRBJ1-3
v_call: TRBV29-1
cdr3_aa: CSVSRKAGDSGNTIYF
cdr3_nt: TGCAGCGTTTCAAGAAAGGCAGGGGACTCTGGAAACACCATATATTTT

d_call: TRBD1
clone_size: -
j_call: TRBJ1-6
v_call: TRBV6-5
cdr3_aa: CATQGDRVHSPLHF
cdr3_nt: TGTGCCACCCAAGGGGACAGGGTACATTCACCCCTCCACTTT

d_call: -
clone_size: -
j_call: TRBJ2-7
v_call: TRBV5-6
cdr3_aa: CASSLGAAYEQYF
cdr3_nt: TGTGCCAGCAGCTTGGGGGCCGCCTACGAGCAGTACTTC

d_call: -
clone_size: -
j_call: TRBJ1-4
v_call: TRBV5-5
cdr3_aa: CASSLLPYATNEKLFF
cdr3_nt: TGTGCCAGCAGCTTGTTGCCCTATGCAACTAATGAAAAACTGTTTTTT

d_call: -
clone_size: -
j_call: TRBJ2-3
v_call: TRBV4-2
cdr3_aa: CASSQEGQGGADTQYF
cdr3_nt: TGTGCCAGCAGCCAAGAGGGGCAGGGCGGAGCAGATACGCAGTATTTT

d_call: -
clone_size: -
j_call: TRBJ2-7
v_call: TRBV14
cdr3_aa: CASSRDLSPYEQYF
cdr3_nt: TGTGCCAGCTCTAGGGACTTATCCCCCTACGAGCAGTACTTC

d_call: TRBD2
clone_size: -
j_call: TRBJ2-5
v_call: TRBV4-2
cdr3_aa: CASSQLAGDAETQYF
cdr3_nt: TGTGCCAGCAGCCAACTAGCGGGAGATGCAGAGACCCAGTACTTC

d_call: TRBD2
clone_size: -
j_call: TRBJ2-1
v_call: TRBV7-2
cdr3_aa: CASRLTGLAANEQFF
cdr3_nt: TGTGCCAGCAGACTAACGGGACTAGCGGCGAATGAGCAGTTCTTC

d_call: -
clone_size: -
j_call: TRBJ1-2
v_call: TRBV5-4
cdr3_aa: CATSVAEGYGYTF
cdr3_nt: TGTGCCACCAGTGTTGCGGAGGGCTATGGCTACACCTTC

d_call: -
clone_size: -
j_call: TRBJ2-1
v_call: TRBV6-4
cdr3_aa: CASSEGPGDPHEQFF
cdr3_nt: TGTGCCAGCAGCGAGGGGCCAGGGGACCCTCATGAGCAGTTCTTC

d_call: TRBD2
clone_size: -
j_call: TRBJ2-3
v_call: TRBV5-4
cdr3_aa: CASSFSGGDTDTQYF
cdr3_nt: TGTGCCAGCAGCTTTAGCGGGGGGGACACAGATACGCAGTATTTT

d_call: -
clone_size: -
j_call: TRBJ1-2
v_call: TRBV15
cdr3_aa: CATSREGGAGPYGYTF
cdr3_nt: TGTGCCACCAGCAGAGAGGGTGGGGCAGGGCCCTATGGCTACACCTTC